This TCR beta chain was documented in a study of blood T cell repertoires in COVID-19. Across the study: Collection of acute and convalescent COVID-19 samples took place in the United States, Italy and Spain. Sample material is recorded as cDNA or gDNA derived from T cells, B-cell-depleted T cells, or PBMCs.

Original processing methods: For nucleated cells, counts were estimated from reference gene primer amplification. TCRdb's table, derived via immunoSEQ multiplex PCR, lists solely in-frame clones and lacks some. That table supplies the V and J calls and clone size; D and trimming were determined from the DNA. The sample consists of 60,000 to 85,000 clones, roughly 87% of them appearing once. The TCR originated in a woman of 80 years or more with active or convalescent COVID-19. The sequencing input was peripheral blood.

The CDR3 DNA is TGTGCCAGCAGGGGACAGGGGCCCAATTACGAGCAGTACTTC. It specifies CASRGQGPNYEQYF. This chain links TRBV6-5 with TRBJ2-7; 10 bases agree with TRBD1. The CDR3 covers 14 residues. The germline V gene encodes CDR1 MNHEY and CDR2 SVGAGI. The ends lost 6 bases at V and 4 bases at J; junction bases unmatched: 6.